This is a list of T cell receptor beta chains from one sample in a study of CD8 T cells in ankylosing spondylitis. TCRdb analysed the 5' RACE reads with MiXCR anew, one entry per CDR3 protein. The sample includes about 44,000 distinct CDR3 sequences, 8% to 13% seen only once; the top ten take roughly 1.3%. The sequencing input was blood, either unsorted or a sorted T cell fraction (not recorded which). These receptors all come from a male donor with ankylosing spondylitis or in good health (not recorded which). CDR3s leave out the opening cysteine and the closing phenylalanine or tryptophan. Not every row has a clone size; where given, it reads once, few, many or a size class.

SVVITGDTGELF	many	TRBV29-1	TRBJ2-2
AISESDRGEAF	medium-sized	TRBV10-3	TRBJ1-1
ASSSSSGNTVY	NA	TRBV7-9	TRBJ1-3
SVGNTEAF	many	TRBV29-1	TRBJ1-1
ASSLGQGAFYGYT	NA	TRBV7-9	TRBJ1-2
ASRKGERVSETQY	many	TRBV5-1	TRBJ2-5
ASSQELTTDTQY	NA	TRBV14	TRBJ2-3
ASKFAPADTQY	many	TRBV19	TRBJ2-3
ASSDQLAGEQF	many	TRBV6-1	TRBJ2-1
ASSSRGYQPQH	many	TRBV28	TRBJ1-5
SLWTTSTDTQY	medium-sized	TRBV29-1	TRBJ2-3
ASSHTSESYSPLH	few	TRBV14	TRBJ1-6
ASSSSGASGVVQNEQF	NA	TRBV11-2	TRBJ2-1
ASSPGNSYEQY	many	TRBV5-5	TRBJ2-7
ASSLVVNEQF	many	TRBV5-1	TRBJ2-1
ASSFPNSPLH	few	TRBV12-3/TRBV12-4	TRBJ1-6
ASSLALDSGYT	many	TRBV5-1	TRBJ1-2
ASSQATISGEEDTQY	NA	TRBV7-9	TRBJ2-3
ASSSPGGGISTDTQY	NA	TRBV11-2	TRBJ2-3
AISESLGQGVNTEAF	many	TRBV10-3	TRBJ1-1
SVEGLVYNEQF	many	TRBV29-1	TRBJ2-1
ASSLDGAYEQY	many	TRBV5-1	TRBJ2-7
SVGLLGQGTDTQY	many	TRBV29-1	TRBJ2-3
ASSTQGELPQH	NA	TRBV12-3/TRBV12-4	TRBJ1-5
ASSLDGGGGTDTQY	NA	TRBV11-2	TRBJ2-3
ASSKQGTNQPQH	few	TRBV6-1	TRBJ1-5
ASSPVAIRSSYEQY	few	TRBV7-8	TRBJ2-7
ASRLTGVTGELF	NA	TRBV12-3/TRBV12-4	TRBJ2-2